This T cell receptor beta chain was captured in a study of blood T cell repertoires in COVID-19. The overall study: Acute and convalescent COVID-19 specimens originated in the United States, Italy and Spain. PBMCs, B-cell-depleted T cells, or T cells provided the cDNA or gDNA that made up the material.

Per the study methods: Amplification with reference gene primers provided the estimates of nucleated cell counts. The data were produced by immunoSEQ multiplex PCR, yet TCRdb's version contains in-frame clones alone and is incomplete. That table gives V, J and clone size, and the DNA gave D and trimming. Of a few hundred thousand clones in the sample, just under 90% were seen once. The CDR3 loop spans 18 amino acids. Germline V gene sequence: CDR1 PRHDT, CDR2 FYEKMQ (reference sequence). V shed 5 bases, J shed 10 bases, and the junction held 23 bases outside the gene matches. This receptor was obtained from a woman in her 50s with COVID-19, enrolled during active disease. The sample consisted of peripheral blood. The chain couples TRBV13 to TRBJ1-1, with 9 bases fitting TRBD1. The CDR3 protein is CASSEKGQGSSSIGGAFF. The CDR3 bases are TGTGCCAGCAGCGAGAAAGGACAGGGGTCCTCTTCCATTGGGGGAGCTTTCTTT.